The 30 T cell receptor beta chains presented below share a single source sample, sequenced in a study of T-cell reconstitution after alpha-beta-depleted transplantation in children. Molecular barcoding with unique molecular identifiers was used for the TCRbeta library. TCRdb re-called the PCR reads with MiXCR, one entry per CDR3 protein. The sample holds just under 150,000 distinct CDR3 sequences, about 9% seen once. The input for sequencing was PBMCs, mostly from graft donor cells, taken 180 days after TCRalphabeta/CD19-depleted stem cell transplant. All receptors derive from a female patient aged 2 to 10 who had a stem cell transplant for congenital amegakaryocytic thrombocytopenia, so the T cells may come from the graft donor.

The chain combines TRBV5-4 with TRBJ2-3; 9 bases fit TRBD2. This CDR3 contains 16 residues. Germline CDR1 and CDR2: SGHNT and YYREEE (reference sequence). V was pared by 1 base and J by 1 base, with 4 bases of the junction left unmatched. The CDR3 is CASSLHRTSGTDTQYF. CDR3 sequence (DNA): TGTGCCAGCAGCTTGCACAGGACTAGCGGCACAGATACGCAGTATTTT.

V gene TRBV2 combines with J gene TRBJ1-4; D remains unclear. Germline lookup yields CDR1 SNHLY and CDR2 FYNNEI. Trimming removed 3 bases from V and 9 bases from J, with 14 bases in between. The CDR3 is 14 amino acids. Written as DNA, the CDR3 is TGTGCCAGCAGTGAGGTGGCCAGCCGTAAAAAACTGTTTTTT. Amino acid sequence: CASSEVASRKKLFF.

This clonotype has at least ten counts. The CDR3 protein is CASSRTGLGQQNIQYF. As DNA, the CDR3 is TGTGCCAGCAGCCGGACAGGGTTGGGTCAACAAAACATTCAGTACTTC. The chain uses TRBV28 and TRBJ2-4; TRBD1 matches at 8 bases. The CDR3 is 16 amino acids. V lost 6 bases to trimming and J lost 5 bases; unmatched junction nucleotides: 12. CDR1 MDHEN and CDR2 SYDVKM come from the germline V gene.

This clonotype was counted ten times or more. This chain links TRBV7-8 with TRBJ2-1; D is unresolved. V was trimmed by 4 bases and J by 12 bases, leaving 16 bases between them. This CDR3 is built from 13 residues. Germline V gene lookup returns CDR1 SGHVS and CDR2 FQNEAQ. DNA of the CDR3: TGTGCCAGCAGCTCCGATATTAAGCGTCGGCAGTTCTTC. Protein: CASSSDIKRRQFF.

In its sample, this clonotype was seen many times. V gene TRBV28 combines with J gene TRBJ2-7; the match to TRBD1 covers 8 bases. This CDR3 contains 14 residues. V lost 6 bases to trimming and J lost 3 bases; unmatched junction nucleotides: 7. The germline V gene encodes CDR1 MDHEN and CDR2 SYDVKM. This CDR3 is CASRTGGKHYEQYF. In nucleotides, the CDR3 is TGTGCCAGCAGAACAGGGGGGAAGCACTACGAGCAGTACTTC.

This clonotype appeared a few times. CDR3 nucleotides: TGCAGTGCTATTTGGGGACTAATCTACAATGAGCAGTTCTTC. Its protein product is CSAIWGLIYNEQFF. The chain couples TRBV20-1 to TRBJ2-1; 7 nucleotides agree with TRBD2. This CDR3 is 14 amino acids long. Germline assignment: CDR1 DFQATT and CDR2 SNEGSKA (reference sequence). V shed 4 bases and J 3 bases; nucleotides not matched to a gene: 6.

There are many counts of this clonotype. The chain is built from TRBV10-3 and TRBJ1-2; 7 bases align to TRBD1. The CDR3 is 14 amino acids. J was trimmed by 11 bases and V by 7 bases; bases with no gene match: 16. CDR1 ENHRY and CDR2 SYGVKD come from the germline V gene. The CDR3 is CAIKGLPGQSSYTF. The CDR3 bases are TGTGCCATCAAGGGGTTACCGGGACAGAGCTCTTACACCTTC.

This clonotype has just a few counts. This rearrangement joins TRBV27 to TRBJ2-5; the D is unclear. The CDR3 totals 16 residues. Trimming took 5 bases from V and 1 from J, leaving 17 bases between them. Germline values: CDR1 MNHEY, CDR2 SMNVEV (reference sequence). The CDR3 sequence is CASSNRVGKVQETQYF. The CDR3 DNA follows: TGTGCCAGCAGTAACCGCGTGGGGAAAGTCCAAGAGACCCAGTACTTC.

The genes are TRBV28 and TRBJ2-1; D possibly corresponds to TRBD1 (5 bases). The germline V and J ends were trimmed by 8 bases and 10 bases, with 21 bases remaining between them. CDR1 is MDHEN and CDR2 is SYDVKM in the germline V gene. The CDR3 has 14 amino acids. In DNA form, the CDR3 reads TGTGCCAGCTTAGACAGAAACTACCCCTCGGAGCAGTTCTTC. Translated, it gives CASLDRNYPSEQFF. Looking up the rest from reference TRBV28 and TRBJ2-1 gives the full variable domain: DVKVTQSSRYLVKRTGEKVFLECVQDMDHENMFWYRQDPGLGLRLIYFSYDVKMKEKGDIPEGYSVSREKKERFSLILESASTNQTSMYLCASLDRNYPSEQFFGPGTRLTVL.

This clonotype was counted only a few times. V is TRBV7-8 and J is TRBJ1-6; D is uncertain. The CDR3 is 17 amino acids. Germline V gives CDR1 SGHVS, CDR2 FQNEAQ. V shed 3 bases and J shed 9 bases, with 21 bases lying between them. CDR3 DNA sequence: TGTGCCAGCAGCTTGCGTGGGCAGCCATTAATAGGTTCACCCCTCCACTTT. Translating gives CASSLRGQPLIGSPLHF.

This clonotype was detected only a few times. The chain combines TRBV6-5 with TRBJ2-1, with D possibly being TRBD2 (5 bases). Germline CDR1 is MNHEY and CDR2 is SVGAGI. The ends were cut back, 3 bases at V and 7 bases at J, with 25 bases in the middle. This CDR3 is 18 amino acids long. CDR3 in amino acids: CASSYMLFGRLEGNEQFF. The CDR3, as DNA: TGTGCCAGCAGTTATATGTTGTTCGGGCGCCTAGAGGGAAATGAGCAGTTCTTC.

This clonotype was picked up many times. V is TRBV7-2 and J is TRBJ1-2, with D perhaps TRBD1 (6 bases). Germline CDR1 and CDR2: SGHTA and FQGNSA. The CDR3 is 14 residues long. V was trimmed by 0 bases and J by 9 bases, leaving 14 bases between them. CDR3 in amino acids: CASSLAQGWDCYTF. In DNA form, the CDR3 reads TGTGCCAGCAGCTTAGCTCAGGGGTGGGATTGCTACACCTTC. Combining the CDR3 with reference TRBV7-2 and TRBJ1-2 gives the whole variable domain GAGVSQSPSNKVTEKGKDVELRCDPISGHTALYWYRQSLGQGLEFLIYFQGNSAPDKSGLPSDRFSAERTGGSVSTLTIQRTQQEDSAVYLCASSLAQGWDCYTFGSGTRLTVV.

This clonotype has a count of ten or more. J is TRBJ1-1 and V is TRBV14, with TRBD1 matching 7 bases. The junction had 10 bases not matched to a gene; V was cut back by 0 bases and J by 6 bases. Germline V lookup: CDR1 SGHDN, CDR2 FVKESK. This CDR3 region has 16 residues. CDR3 nucleotide sequence: TGTGCCAGCAGCCAAGAAACAGGGGCCCCACTCCCTGAAGCTTTCTTT. Its translation is CASSQETGAPLPEAFF. Full variable domain (rest looked up from reference TRBV14 and TRBJ1-1): EAGVTQFPSHSVIEKGQTVTLRCDPISGHDNLYWYRRVMGKEIKFLLHFVKESKQDESGMPNNRFLAERTGGTYSTLKVQPAELEDSGVYFCASSQETGAPLPEAFFGQGTRLTVV.

About this clonotype itself: Since the CDR3 does not end with the conserved phenylalanine or tryptophan, this likely comes from a read error. The genes are TRBV5-1 and TRBJ1-2; D remains ambiguous. In germline, CDR1 is SGHRS, CDR2 YFSETQ. The CDR3 totals 13 residues. Trimming pared 0 bases from V and 2 bases from J, leaving 5 bases between. CDR3 in DNA: TGCGCCAGCAGCTTGGGACAAAACTATGGCTACACCTTG. Protein: CASSLGQNYGYTL.

This clonotype has ten or more counts. CDR3 in amino acids: CASSPGQGNSPLHF. The CDR3 nucleotides are TGCGCCAGCAGCCCGGGACAGGGTAATTCACCCCTCCACTTT. The rearrangement joins TRBV5-1 to TRBJ1-6; 9 bases are shared with TRBD1. The junction had 2 bases not matched to a gene; V was cut back by 4 bases and J by 6 bases. The CDR3 totals 14 residues. Per germline, CDR1 SGHRS and CDR2 YFSETQ.

The table lists this clonotype with many counts. This rearrangement joins TRBV12-3 or TRBV12-4 to TRBJ1-2, with D possibly matching TRBD1 (6 bases). V was clipped by 2 bases and J by 4 bases, with 14 bases between them. The CDR3 consists of 15 residues. DNA of the CDR3: TGTGCCAGCAGTTTAATGGACAGTTGGAGCTATGGCTACACCTTC. Its translation: CASSLMDSWSYGYTF.

This clonotype has a single count. Germline and junction disagree at one end, which may indicate a read error. V is TRBV3-1 and J is TRBJ1-1; D perhaps matches TRBD1 (6 bases). Germline-derived CDR1 and CDR2 are LGHDT and YNNKEL (reference sequence). The CDR3 length is 15 residues. CDR3 DNA sequence: TGTGCCTGCAGCCCGTTGACAGGAGGGAACACTGAAGCTTTCTTT. Encoded protein: CACSPLTGGNTEAFF.

This clonotype was recorded at least ten times. The chain employs TRBV20-1 and TRBJ2-2, with TRBD2 matching 8 bases. J was trimmed by 6 bases and V by 1 base; bases with no gene match: 1. The germline gives CDR1 DFQATT, CDR2 SNEGSKA (reference sequence). This CDR3 has 13 amino acids. The CDR3: CSARAGGPGELFF. CDR3 in DNA: TGCAGTGCTAGAGCGGGAGGGCCCGGGGAGCTGTTTTTT.

This clonotype was counted a few times. The chain links TRBV12-3 or TRBV12-4 to TRBJ2-5; no definite D call. This CDR3 comprises 15 residues. The V gene lost 6 bases and the J gene lost 7 bases, with 21 bases spanning the gap. The CDR3 sequence: CASRTRSGPGGTQYF. As DNA, the CDR3 is TGTGCCAGCAGGACACGCTCAGGCCCGGGCGGGACCCAGTACTTC.

This clonotype was found many times. This chain uses TRBV30 with TRBJ1-6; 7 nucleotides align to TRBD1. V lost 0 bases to trimming and J lost 8 bases; unmatched junction nucleotides: 4. The CDR3 has 14 amino acids. Germline V CDR1 and CDR2: GTSNPN, SVGIG (reference sequence). The CDR3 DNA follows: TGTGCCTGGAGTGTTTACAGGGGTTATTCACCCCTCCACTTT. Protein sequence: CAWSVYRGYSPLHF. Together with reference TRBV30 and TRBJ1-6, the CDR3 gives the full variable domain: SQTIHQWPATLVQPVGSPLSLECTVEGTSNPNLYWYRQAAGRGLQLLFYSVGIGQISSEVPQNLSASRPQDRQFILSSKKLLLSDSGFYLCAWSVYRGYSPLHFGNGTRLTVT.

Many counts were recorded for this clonotype. The V call is TRBV18, the J call TRBJ2-3; possible D gene TRBD1, 5 bases. The germline CDR1 and CDR2 sequences are KGHSH and LQKENI. The CDR3 extends over 15 amino acids. Trimming cost V 4 bases and J 2 bases, with 13 bases left between them. CDR3 region: CASSHRQSSTDTQYF. The CDR3 coding sequence is TGTGCCAGCTCACACCGACAGTCCTCCACAGATACGCAGTATTTT.

This clonotype was detected many times. This chain uses TRBV20-1 with TRBJ2-1; TRBD2 aligns across 12 bases. CDR1 is DFQATT and CDR2 is SNEGSKA in the germline V gene (reference sequence). This CDR3 is built from 18 residues. J gave up 7 bases and V 0 bases, and 13 bases lay outside the gene matches. For the CDR3, the DNA is TGCAGTGCTAGAGATGTTCGTTTGACTAGCGGGAGTAGTAATGAGCAGTTCTTC. It codes for CSARDVRLTSGSSNEQFF.

This clonotype was observed many times. The chain employs TRBV28 and TRBJ2-1; a possible D gene is TRBD1 (6 bases). The ends were cut back, 9 bases at V and 4 bases at J, with 16 bases in the middle. This CDR3 contains 14 residues. CDR1 MDHEN and CDR2 SYDVKM come from the germline V gene. The CDR3 sequence is CASSIGQTYNEQFF. For the CDR3, the DNA is TGTGCCAGTTCCATCGGACAGACATACAATGAGCAGTTCTTC.

This clonotype was seen many times. The V call is TRBV29-1, the J call TRBJ1-1; the match to TRBD1 covers 10 bases. V gave up 1 base and J gave up 7 bases; unmatched junction bases: 6. The CDR3 contains 14 residues. The germline V gene has CDR1 SQVTM and CDR2 ANQGSEA. The CDR3 protein is CSVEGTGGRIEAFF. CDR3 DNA: TGCAGCGTTGAAGGGACAGGGGGGAGGATTGAAGCTTTCTTT.

In this sample, this clonotype turned up many times. The V and J genes are TRBV4-2 and TRBJ1-5; D not resolved. The ends were cut back, 0 bases at V and 0 bases at J, with 9 bases in the middle. The CDR3 is 16 amino acids. The germline V gene encodes CDR1 LGHNA and CDR2 YNFKEQ. The CDR3 region has the DNA TGTGCCAGCAGCCAAGAAGGACCGAATAGCAATCAGCCCCAGCATTTT. Protein product: CASSQEGPNSNQPQHF.

This clonotype was found a few times. The J gene is TRBJ2-5, the V gene TRBV2; 7 bases fit TRBD1. The ends lost 6 bases at V and 5 bases at J; junction bases unmatched: 6. The CDR3 is made up of 13 amino acids. CDR1 is SNHLY and CDR2 is FYNNEI in the germline V gene. The chain's CDR3 is CASSGQARETQYF. The CDR3 DNA follows: TGTGCCAGCAGCGGACAGGCCCGGGAGACCCAGTACTTC.

This clonotype has ten or more counts. The rearrangement joins TRBV10-3 to TRBJ2-5, with D perhaps TRBD2 (6 bases). Trimming removed 7 bases from V and 4 bases from J, with 13 bases in between. Looked up from germline, CDR1 is ENHRY and CDR2 is SYGVKD. The CDR3 length is 13 residues. The CDR3 loop is CAITWREGETQYF. The CDR3, as DNA: TGTGCCATCACCTGGCGGGAAGGAGAGACCCAGTACTTC.

Concerning this clonotype itself: A read error is likely, as this CDR3 ends without the conserved phenylalanine or tryptophan. Because the CDR3's place on the DNA is in doubt, the DNA is left out and the CDR3 is given as listed by TCRdb. The CDR3 sequence: CASSPVFDT. This chain connects TRBV13 to TRBJ1-2. CDR1 and CDR2 from the germline V gene are PRHDT and FYEKMQ (reference sequence). The CDR3 is made up of 9 amino acids, end residues included.

Many counts were recorded for this clonotype. This chain links TRBV20-1 with TRBJ2-3; D is possibly TRBD2 (5 bases). The CDR3 contains 14 residues. The germline CDR1 and CDR2 sequences are DFQATT and SNEGSKA (reference sequence). The V end was cut by 1 base, the J end by 4 bases, with 12 bases between. This CDR3 reads CSARGLEGPDTQYF. In nucleotides, the CDR3 is TGCAGTGCTAGAGGGCTCGAGGGCCCAGATACGCAGTATTTT.

This clonotype was found many times. This chain joins TRBV28 and TRBJ2-7; D call uncertain. CDR1 is MDHEN and CDR2 is SYDVKM in the germline V gene. Trimming stripped 6 bases from V and 4 bases from J, with 10 bases between. This CDR3 spans 12 amino acids. CDR3 in amino acids: CASRKVRYEQYF. CDR3 DNA: TGTGCCAGCAGGAAGGTGAGGTACGAGCAGTACTTC.